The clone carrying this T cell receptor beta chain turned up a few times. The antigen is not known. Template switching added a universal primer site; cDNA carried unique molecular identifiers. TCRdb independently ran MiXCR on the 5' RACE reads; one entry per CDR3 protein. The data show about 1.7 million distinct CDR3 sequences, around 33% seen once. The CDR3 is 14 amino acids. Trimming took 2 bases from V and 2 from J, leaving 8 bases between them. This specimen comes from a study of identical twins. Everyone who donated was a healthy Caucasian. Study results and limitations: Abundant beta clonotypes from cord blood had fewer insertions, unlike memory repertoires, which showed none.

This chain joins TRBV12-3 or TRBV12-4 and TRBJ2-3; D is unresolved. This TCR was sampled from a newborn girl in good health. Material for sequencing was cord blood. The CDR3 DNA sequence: TGTGCCAGCAGTTTACCGAGGATCACAGATACGCAGTATTTT. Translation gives CASSLPRITDTQYF.